This is a list of T cell receptor beta chains from one sample in a study of T-cell reconstitution after alpha-beta-depleted transplantation in children. MiXCR was run by TCRdb on the PCR reads, yielding one entry per CDR3 protein. The profile shows around 580,000 distinct CDR3 sequences, 25% to 30% of them singletons. This specimen was PBMCs, taken before TCRalphabeta/CD19-depleted stem cell transplant. The source is a boy in the first two years of life with Wiskott-Aldrich syndrome, due to receive a stem cell transplant. The CDR3 runs from the conserved cysteine through the conserved F or W. A D gene is named only where the DNA matches it firmly. Only part of the rows carry a size: once, few, many, or a class if the clone is expanded.

>NA|NA|TRBJ2-3|TRBV7-9
TGTGCCAGCAGCTTAGCTTCCGCTGGAGATACGCAGTATTTT
CASSLASAGDTQYF
>NA|TRBD1|TRBJ2-7|TRBV5-1
TGCGCCAGCAGCTTGGCATCGACAGGGGGCGAGCAGTACTTC
CASSLASTGGEQYF
>NA|NA|TRBJ2-2|TRBV7-9
TGTGCCAGCAGCACTCCCGGACAGCTCTCGAACACCGGGGAGCTGTTTTTT
CASSTPGQLSNTGELFF
>NA|TRBD2|TRBJ2-5|TRBV20-1
TGCAGTGCTAGATCAACGGAGAATCAGGCGGGGGGGCCCCAGTACTTC
CSARSTENQAGGPQYF
>NA|TRBD2|TRBJ2-1|TRBV14
TGTGCCAGCAGCCTAAGGACTAGTCGCAATGAGCAGTTCTTC
CASSLRTSRNEQFF
>NA|NA|TRBJ1-1|TRBV7-2
TGTGCCAGCAGCAGCATTATGAACACTGAAGCTTTCTTT
CASSSIMNTEAFF
>NA|NA|TRBJ2-2|TRBV27
TGTGCCAGCAGTTTAAGGGTCTTGGACACCGGGGAGCTGTTTTTT
CASSLRVLDTGELFF
>few|NA|TRBJ2-3|TRBV5-1
TGCGCCAGCAGCTTGGATGGACAGAGCACAGATACGCAGTATTTT
CASSLDGQSTDTQYF
>few|NA|TRBJ2-3|TRBV10-3
TGTGCCATCAGTGCCGCGGAGACAGATACGCAGTATTTT
CAISAAETDTQYF
>NA|NA|TRBJ1-5|TRBV28
TGTGCCAGCAGTCCTCGCGGGGGGAGAGGGCAGCCCCAGCATTTT
CASSPRGGRGQPQHF
>NA|NA|TRBJ1-3|TRBV9
TGTGCCAGCAGCGCCAGGTGGAAGGGATCGGGAAACACCATATATTTT
CASSARWKGSGNTIYF
>few|TRBD2|TRBJ2-1|TRBV5-1
TGCGCCAGCAGCGCCCAGTGGGCTAGCGGGAACAATGAGCAGTTCTTC
CASSAQWASGNNEQFF
>NA|TRBD1|TRBJ2-1|TRBV27
TGTGCCAGCAGGGGACAGGGGGCAAAGCAGTTCTTC
CASRGQGAKQFF
>few|TRBD2|TRBJ2-1|TRBV20-1
TGCAGTCTCTGGGGGGGGGCCTACAATGAGCAGTTCTTC
CSLWGGAYNEQFF
>few|NA|TRBJ2-7|TRBV5-1
TGCGCCAGCAGCAACGACCCCTCGGAGCAGTACTTC
CASSNDPSEQYF
>NA|NA|TRBJ1-5|TRBV10-3
TGTGCCATCAGTGAGTCCTTAATTGGCAATCAGCCCCAGCATTTT
CAISESLIGNQPQHF
>few|NA|TRBJ2-7|TRBV12-3/TRBV12-4
TGTGCCAGCAGTTTAGGGACAGACTACTACGAGCAGTACTTC
CASSLGTDYYEQYF
>NA|TRBD2|TRBJ2-5|TRBV2
TGTGCCAGCAGCGTCGAACTAGCGGCCCAAGAGACCCAGTACTTC
CASSVELAAQETQYF
>few|TRBD2|TRBJ2-1|TRBV5-1
TGCGCCAGCAGCTTGGAGCTAGCGGGAGGGGAGCAGTTCTTC
CASSLELAGGEQFF
>NA|TRBD2|TRBJ2-1|TRBV5-1
TGCGCCAGCAGCCAGAGGACTAGCGGGAATGAGCAGTTCTTC
CASSQRTSGNEQFF
>few|TRBD2|TRBJ2-4|TRBV27
TGTGCCAGCAGTCCTGGACTAGCGGGAGGATGGGCCAAAAACATTCAGTACTTC
CASSPGLAGGWAKNIQYF
>NA|TRBD1|TRBJ1-1|TRBV20-1
TGCAGTGCTAGGGGACAGGGCCCCCGGGCTTTCTTT
CSARGQGPRAFF
>few|NA|TRBJ2-7|TRBV20-1
TGCAGTGCCAGCTACAAGACCTACGAGCAGTACTTC
CSASYKTYEQYF
>few|TRBD2|TRBJ2-1|TRBV28
TGTGCCAGCAGTTTTATGGCTAGCGGGTTCTCCGCCTACAATGAGCAGTTCTTC
CASSFMASGFSAYNEQFF
>NA|NA|TRBJ2-1|TRBV10-3
TGTGCCATCAGTGAGGAGTCCGGCGGGGAAGATGAGCAGTTCTTC
CAISEESGGEDEQFF
>NA|NA|TRBJ2-2|TRBV6-1
TGTGCCAGCAATGGACAGTTAAACACCGGGGAGCTGTTTTTT
CASNGQLNTGELFF
>NA|TRBD2|TRBJ2-5|TRBV7-3
TGTGCCAGCAGCTTACTTGGTAGCGGGAGGGTCCAAGAGACCCAGTACTTC
CASSLLGSGRVQETQYF
>NA|NA|TRBJ1-6|TRBV2
TGTGCCAGCAGTGAACGGTTGGGGTATAATTCACCCCTCCACTTT
CASSERLGYNSPLHF
>NA|NA|TRBJ2-7|TRBV27
TGTGCCAGTTCACCCTCGGGGAGCGAGTACGAGCAGTACTTC
CASSPSGSEYEQYF
>NA|TRBD2|TRBJ2-7|TRBV5-1
TGCGCCAGCCGCGCGGGAGGGACCCACGAGCAGTACTTC
CASRAGGTHEQYF
>NA|NA|TRBJ2-1|TRBV5-1
TGCGCCAGCAGCTTACCGATTAGCGAGGTTCTCGGAAATGAGCAGTTCTTC
CASSLPISEVLGNEQFF
>NA|NA|TRBJ1-5|TRBV6-2/TRBV6-3
TGTGCCAGCAGTCACAAACAGAAACAGGTCCGGGGTCAGCCCCAGCATTTT
CASSHKQKQVRGQPQHF
>NA|NA|TRBJ2-1|TRBV5-1
TGCGCCAGCAGCTTTGCGGGCCAGTACAATGAGCAGTTCTTC
CASSFAGQYNEQFF
>few|TRBD2|TRBJ2-1|TRBV27
TGTGCCAGCAGTCTAATACTAGCGGGGGCCCACAATGAGCAGTTCTTC
CASSLILAGAHNEQFF
>few|NA|TRBJ2-7|TRBV5-8
TGTGCCAGCAGCTCATCCGGGACACGTGTATCCTACGAGCAGTACTTC
CASSSSGTRVSYEQYF
>NA|TRBD1|TRBJ2-3|TRBV5-1
TGCGCCAGCAGCTTGGGGGGACAGGTCACAGATACGCAGTATTTT
CASSLGGQVTDTQYF
>NA|TRBD1|TRBJ2-1|TRBV5-1
TGCGCCAGCGGGAGACAGGGATTCTACAATGAGCAGTTCTTC
CASGRQGFYNEQFF
>few|NA|TRBJ2-3|TRBV12-3/TRBV12-4
TGTGCCAGCAGTTTCGGACACTACACAGATACGCAGTATTTT
CASSFGHYTDTQYF
>few|TRBD2|TRBJ2-1|TRBV5-1
TGCGCCAGCAGCCCCGACGGTGCCGGGACTAGCGGGAGAAATGAGCAGTTCTTC
CASSPDGAGTSGRNEQFF
>NA|TRBD2|TRBJ2-1|TRBV10-2
TGCGCCAGCAGTGAATCTCTAGGAGCGGGAAGGTACAATGAGCAGTTCTTC
CASSESLGAGRYNEQFF
>NA|NA|TRBJ2-5|TRBV20-1
TGCAGTGCTAGAGATGGGGCGGAAGAGACCCAGTACTTC
CSARDGAEETQYF
>NA|NA|TRBJ2-1|TRBV5-1
TGCGCCAGCAGCTTGTCCCCAGGTAGCGGAAGGTCCTACAATGAGCAGTTCTTC
CASSLSPGSGRSYNEQFF
>few|TRBD2|TRBJ2-7|TRBV6-1
TGTGCCTGTCGGCGACTAGCGGGTCCCTACGAGCAGTACTTC
CACRRLAGPYEQYF
>NA|TRBD1|TRBJ1-6|TRBV27
TGTGCCAGCACCTTCGACAGGGGTCATTCACCCCTCCACTTT
CASTFDRGHSPLHF
>few|TRBD2|TRBJ2-1|TRBV20-1
TGCAGTGCTAGAGTACCCAGCGGGAGGGGGAGTGAGCAGTTCTTC
CSARVPSGRGSEQFF
>NA|NA|TRBJ1-4|TRBV7-9
TGTGCCAGCAGCTTAAGCGCCTCTAATGAAAAACTGTTTTTT
CASSLSASNEKLFF
>NA|TRBD2|TRBJ2-1|TRBV11-1
TGTGCCAGCAGCTTGCTAGCGGGTCTAGTTTACAATGAGCAGTTCTTC
CASSLLAGLVYNEQFF
>few|NA|TRBJ1-3|TRBV20-1
TGCAGTGCTCGGGGTGGAAACACCATATATTTT
CSARGGNTIYF
>NA|TRBD2|TRBJ2-2|TRBV10-3
TGTGCCACCGGACTAGCGGGAGGTACCGGGGAGCTGTTTTTT
CATGLAGGTGELFF
>NA|NA|TRBJ2-1|TRBV12-3/TRBV12-4
TGTGCCAGCACCTTACTTTCACGGGGTTACAATGAGCAGTTCTTC
CASTLLSRGYNEQFF
>NA|NA|TRBJ2-1|TRBV7-2
TGTGCCAGCAGCTTAGATTGGGTGTCCGACAATGAGCAGTTCTTC
CASSLDWVSDNEQFF
>NA|TRBD2|TRBJ2-5|TRBV6-1
TGTGCCAGCAGCTGGATGGGACTAGCGGAAGAGACCCAGTACTTC
CASSWMGLAEETQYF
>NA|NA|TRBJ1-3|TRBV11-2
TGTGCCAGCAGCCAGACCCGGGGGACGCTAGGAAACACCATATATTTT
CASSQTRGTLGNTIYF